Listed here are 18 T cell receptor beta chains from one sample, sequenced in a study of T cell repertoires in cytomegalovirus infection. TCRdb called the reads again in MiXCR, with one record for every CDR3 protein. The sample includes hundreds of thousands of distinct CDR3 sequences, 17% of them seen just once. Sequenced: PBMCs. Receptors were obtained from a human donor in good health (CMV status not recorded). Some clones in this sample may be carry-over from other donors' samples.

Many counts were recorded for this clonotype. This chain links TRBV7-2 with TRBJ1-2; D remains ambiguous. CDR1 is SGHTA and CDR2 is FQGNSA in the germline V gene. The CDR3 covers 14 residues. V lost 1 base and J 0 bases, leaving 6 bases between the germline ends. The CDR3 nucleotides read TGTGCCAGCAGCTTAGTGGCAGCTAACTATGGCTACACCTTC. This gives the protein CASSLVAANYGYTF.

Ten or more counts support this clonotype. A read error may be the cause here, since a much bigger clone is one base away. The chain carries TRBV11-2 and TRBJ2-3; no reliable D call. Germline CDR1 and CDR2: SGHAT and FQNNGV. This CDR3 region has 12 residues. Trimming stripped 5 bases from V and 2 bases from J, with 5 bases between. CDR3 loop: CASSQYTDTQYF. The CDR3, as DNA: TGTGCCAGCAGCCAGTACACAGATACGCAGTATTTT.

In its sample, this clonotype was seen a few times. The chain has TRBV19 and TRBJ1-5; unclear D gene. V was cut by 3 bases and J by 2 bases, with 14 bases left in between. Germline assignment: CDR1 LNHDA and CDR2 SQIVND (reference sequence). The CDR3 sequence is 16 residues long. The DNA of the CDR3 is TGTGCCAGTAGTATTACGGAGGGAATTGGCAATCAGCCCCAGCATTTT. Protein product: CASSITEGIGNQPQHF.

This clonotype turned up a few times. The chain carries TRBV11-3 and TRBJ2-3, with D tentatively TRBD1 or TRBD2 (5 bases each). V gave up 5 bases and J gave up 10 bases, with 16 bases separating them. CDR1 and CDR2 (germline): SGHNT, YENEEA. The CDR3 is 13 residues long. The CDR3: CASSPKMRGPQYF. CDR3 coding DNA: TGTGCCAGCAGCCCCAAAATGAGGGGTCCGCAGTATTTT.

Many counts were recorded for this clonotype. The CDR3 sequence is CAISVQGTNYGYTF. CDR3 DNA sequence: TGTGCCATCAGTGTACAGGGAACTAACTATGGCTACACCTTC. The gene calls are TRBV10-3 and TRBJ1-2, with D perhaps matching TRBD1 (6 bases). V was shortened by 4 bases and J by 0 bases, with 9 bases between the two germline ends. The V gene's germline CDR1 is ENHRY and CDR2 SYGVKD. The CDR3 is 14 residues long.

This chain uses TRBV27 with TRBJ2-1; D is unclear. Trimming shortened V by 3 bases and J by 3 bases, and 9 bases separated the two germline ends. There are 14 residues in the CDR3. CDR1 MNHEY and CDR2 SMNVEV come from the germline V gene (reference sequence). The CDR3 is CASSFVADYNEQFF. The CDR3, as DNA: TGTGCCAGCAGTTTTGTGGCAGACTACAATGAGCAGTTCTTC.

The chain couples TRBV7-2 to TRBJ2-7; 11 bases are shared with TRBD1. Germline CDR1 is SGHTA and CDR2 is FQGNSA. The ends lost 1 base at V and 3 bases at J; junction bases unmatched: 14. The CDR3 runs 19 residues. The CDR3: CASSLVGGSAGTGGYEQYF. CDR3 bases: TGTGCCAGCAGCTTAGTTGGTGGATCCGCCGGGACAGGGGGCTACGAGCAGTACTTC.

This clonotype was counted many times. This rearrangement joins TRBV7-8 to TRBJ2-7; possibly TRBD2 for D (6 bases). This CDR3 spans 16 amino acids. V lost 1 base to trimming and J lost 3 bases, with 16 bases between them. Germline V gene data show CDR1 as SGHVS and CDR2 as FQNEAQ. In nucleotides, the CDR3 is TGTGCCAGCAGCTTAGGGGGTCTAGCGATCAGCTACGAGCAGTACTTC. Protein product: CASSLGGLAISYEQYF.

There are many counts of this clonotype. The CDR3 DNA is TGTGCCAGCAGCTCGGTAACAGGGGGAAGGGAGACCCAGTACTTC. This translates into CASSSVTGGRETQYF. The V call is TRBV7-9, the J call TRBJ2-5; 8 bases match TRBD1. Germline V lookup: CDR1 SEHNR, CDR2 FQNEAQ (reference sequence). Unmatched junction bases numbered 9, after V lost 4 bases and J lost 5 bases. The CDR3 has 15 residues. Looking up the rest from reference TRBV7-9 and TRBJ2-5 gives the full variable domain: DTGVSQNPRHKITKRGQNVTFRCDPISEHNRLYWYRQTLGQGPEFLTYFQNEAQLEKSRLLSDRFSAERPKGSFSTLEIQRTEQGDSAMYLCASSSVTGGRETQYFGPGTRLLVL.

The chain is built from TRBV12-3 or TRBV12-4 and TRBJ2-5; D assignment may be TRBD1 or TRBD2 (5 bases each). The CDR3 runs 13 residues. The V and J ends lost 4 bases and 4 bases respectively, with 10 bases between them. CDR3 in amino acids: CASSYLGGETQYF. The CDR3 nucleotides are TGTGCCAGCAGTTACCTTGGGGGAGAGACCCAGTACTTC.

CDR3 sequence reads: CASSLSGGQGHSPGNSPLHF. Here the CDR3 DNA reads TGTGCCAGCAGCTTATCTGGGGGACAGGGCCATTCTCCCGGTAATTCACCCCTCCACTTT. The chain combines TRBV7-2 with TRBJ1-6, with 9 positions matching TRBD1. The CDR3 length is 20 residues. Germline loops: CDR1 SGHTA, CDR2 FQGNSA. The junction had 17 bases not matched to a gene; V was cut back by 2 bases and J by 6 bases.

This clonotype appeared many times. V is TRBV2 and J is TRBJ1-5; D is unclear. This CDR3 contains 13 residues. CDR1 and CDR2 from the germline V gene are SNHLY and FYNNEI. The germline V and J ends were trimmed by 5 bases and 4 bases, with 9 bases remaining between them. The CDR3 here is CASSPEGNQPQHF. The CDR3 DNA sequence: TGTGCCAGCAGTCCAGAGGGTAATCAGCCCCAGCATTTT.

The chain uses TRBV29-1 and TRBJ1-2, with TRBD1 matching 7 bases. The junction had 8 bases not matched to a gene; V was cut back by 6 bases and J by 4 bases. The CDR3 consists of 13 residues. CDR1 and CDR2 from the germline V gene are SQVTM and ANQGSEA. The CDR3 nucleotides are TGCAGCGTAGAACAGGGGAACCGCTATGGCTACACCTTC. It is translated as CSVEQGNRYGYTF. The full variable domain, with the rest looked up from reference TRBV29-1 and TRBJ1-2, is SAVISQKPSRDICQRGTSLTIQCQVDSQVTMMFWYRQQPGQSLTLIATANQGSEATYESGFVIDKFPISRPNLTFSTLTVSNMSPEDSSIYLCSVEQGNRYGYTFGSGTRLTVV.

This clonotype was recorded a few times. The CDR3 region is CASSFGAHSSYEQYF. The CDR3 region has the DNA TGTGCCAGCAGTTTCGGGGCCCATAGCTCCTACGAGCAGTACTTC. The rearrangement links TRBV12-3 or TRBV12-4 to TRBJ2-7; TRBD1 or TRBD2 may be the D gene (5 bases each). Trimming pared 3 bases from V and 0 bases from J, leaving 12 bases between. CDR3 length: 15 residues.

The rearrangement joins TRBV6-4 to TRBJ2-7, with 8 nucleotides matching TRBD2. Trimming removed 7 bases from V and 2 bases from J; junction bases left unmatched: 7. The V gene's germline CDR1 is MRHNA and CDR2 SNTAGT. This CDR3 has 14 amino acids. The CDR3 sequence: CASILLAAPYEQYF. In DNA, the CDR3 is TGTGCCAGCATTCTACTAGCGGCTCCCTACGAGCAGTACTTC.

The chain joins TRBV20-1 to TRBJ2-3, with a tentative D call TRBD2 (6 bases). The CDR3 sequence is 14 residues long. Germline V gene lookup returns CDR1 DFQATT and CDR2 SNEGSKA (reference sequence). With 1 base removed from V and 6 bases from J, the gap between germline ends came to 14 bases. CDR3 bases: TGCAGTGCTAGAGTCCCCGGGACTTCGGATACGCAGTATTTT. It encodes CSARVPGTSDTQYF.

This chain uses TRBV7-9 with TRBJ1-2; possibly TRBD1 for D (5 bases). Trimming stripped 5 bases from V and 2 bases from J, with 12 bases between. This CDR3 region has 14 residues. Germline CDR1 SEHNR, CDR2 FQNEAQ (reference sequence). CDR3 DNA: TGTGCCAGCAGCCCGCCGGGGGTAAACTATGGCTACACCTTC. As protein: CASSPPGVNYGYTF.

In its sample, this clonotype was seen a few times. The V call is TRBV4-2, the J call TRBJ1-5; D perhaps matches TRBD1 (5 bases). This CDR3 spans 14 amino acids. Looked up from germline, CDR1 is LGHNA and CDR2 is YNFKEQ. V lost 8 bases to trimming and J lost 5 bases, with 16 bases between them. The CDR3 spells CASRDLSGDQPQHF. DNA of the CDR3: TGTGCCAGCCGGGACCTTTCGGGGGATCAGCCCCAGCATTTT.